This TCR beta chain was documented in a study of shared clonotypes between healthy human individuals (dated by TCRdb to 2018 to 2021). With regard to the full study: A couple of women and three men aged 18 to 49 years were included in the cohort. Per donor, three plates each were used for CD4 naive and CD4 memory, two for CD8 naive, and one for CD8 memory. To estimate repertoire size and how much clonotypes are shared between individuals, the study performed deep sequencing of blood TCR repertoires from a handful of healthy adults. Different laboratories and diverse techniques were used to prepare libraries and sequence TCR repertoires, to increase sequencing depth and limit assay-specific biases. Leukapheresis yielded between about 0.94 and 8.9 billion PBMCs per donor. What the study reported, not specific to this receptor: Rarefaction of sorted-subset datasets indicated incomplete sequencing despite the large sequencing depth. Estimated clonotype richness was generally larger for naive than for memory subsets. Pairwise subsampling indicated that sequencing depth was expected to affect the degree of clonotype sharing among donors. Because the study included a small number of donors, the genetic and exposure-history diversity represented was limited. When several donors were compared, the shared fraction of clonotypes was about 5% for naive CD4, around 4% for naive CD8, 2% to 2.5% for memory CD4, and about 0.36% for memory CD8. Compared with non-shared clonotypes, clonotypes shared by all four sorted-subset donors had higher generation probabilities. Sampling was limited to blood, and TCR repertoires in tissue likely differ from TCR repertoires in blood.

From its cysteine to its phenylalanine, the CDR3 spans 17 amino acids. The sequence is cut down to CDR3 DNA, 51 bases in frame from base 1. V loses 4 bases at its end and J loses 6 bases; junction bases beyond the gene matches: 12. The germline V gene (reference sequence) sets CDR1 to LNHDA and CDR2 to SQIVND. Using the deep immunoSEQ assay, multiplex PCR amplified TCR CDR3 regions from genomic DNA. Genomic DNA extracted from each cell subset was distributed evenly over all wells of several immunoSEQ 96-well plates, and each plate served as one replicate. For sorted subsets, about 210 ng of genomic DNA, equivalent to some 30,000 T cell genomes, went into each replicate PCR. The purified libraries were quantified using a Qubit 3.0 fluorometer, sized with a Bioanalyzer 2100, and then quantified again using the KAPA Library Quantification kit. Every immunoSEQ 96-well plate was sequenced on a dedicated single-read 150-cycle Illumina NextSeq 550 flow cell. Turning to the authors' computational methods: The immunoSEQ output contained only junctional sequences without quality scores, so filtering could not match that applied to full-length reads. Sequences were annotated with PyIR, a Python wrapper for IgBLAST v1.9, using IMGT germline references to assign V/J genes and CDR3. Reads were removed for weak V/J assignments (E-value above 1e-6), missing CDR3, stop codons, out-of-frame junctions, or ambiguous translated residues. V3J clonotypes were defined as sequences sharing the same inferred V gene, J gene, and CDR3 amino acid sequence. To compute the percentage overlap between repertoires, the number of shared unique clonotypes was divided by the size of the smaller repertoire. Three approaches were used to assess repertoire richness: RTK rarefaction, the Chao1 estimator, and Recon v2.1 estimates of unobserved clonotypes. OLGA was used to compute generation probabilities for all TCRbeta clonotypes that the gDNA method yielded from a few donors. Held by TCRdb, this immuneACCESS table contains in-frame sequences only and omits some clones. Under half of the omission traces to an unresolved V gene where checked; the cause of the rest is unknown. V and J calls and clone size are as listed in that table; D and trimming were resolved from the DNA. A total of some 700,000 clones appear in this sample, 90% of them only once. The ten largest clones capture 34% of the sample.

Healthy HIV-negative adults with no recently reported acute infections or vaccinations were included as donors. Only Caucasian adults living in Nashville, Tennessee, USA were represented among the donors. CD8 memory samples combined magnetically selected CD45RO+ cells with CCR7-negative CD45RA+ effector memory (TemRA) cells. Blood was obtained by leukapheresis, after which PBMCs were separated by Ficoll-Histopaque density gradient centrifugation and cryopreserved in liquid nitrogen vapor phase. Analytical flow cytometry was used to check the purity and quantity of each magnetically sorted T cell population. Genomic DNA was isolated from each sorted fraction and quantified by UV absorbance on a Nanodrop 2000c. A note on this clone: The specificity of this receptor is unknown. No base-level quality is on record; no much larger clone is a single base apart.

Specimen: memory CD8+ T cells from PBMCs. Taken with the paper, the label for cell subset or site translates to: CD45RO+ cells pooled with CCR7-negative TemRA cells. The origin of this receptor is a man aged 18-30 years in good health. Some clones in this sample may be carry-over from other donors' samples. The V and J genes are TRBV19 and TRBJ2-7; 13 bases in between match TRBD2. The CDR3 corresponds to CASSTHPLAGGPSEQYF. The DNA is TGTGCCAGTAGTACGCACCCACTAGCGGGAGGGCCTAGCGAGCAGTACTTC.